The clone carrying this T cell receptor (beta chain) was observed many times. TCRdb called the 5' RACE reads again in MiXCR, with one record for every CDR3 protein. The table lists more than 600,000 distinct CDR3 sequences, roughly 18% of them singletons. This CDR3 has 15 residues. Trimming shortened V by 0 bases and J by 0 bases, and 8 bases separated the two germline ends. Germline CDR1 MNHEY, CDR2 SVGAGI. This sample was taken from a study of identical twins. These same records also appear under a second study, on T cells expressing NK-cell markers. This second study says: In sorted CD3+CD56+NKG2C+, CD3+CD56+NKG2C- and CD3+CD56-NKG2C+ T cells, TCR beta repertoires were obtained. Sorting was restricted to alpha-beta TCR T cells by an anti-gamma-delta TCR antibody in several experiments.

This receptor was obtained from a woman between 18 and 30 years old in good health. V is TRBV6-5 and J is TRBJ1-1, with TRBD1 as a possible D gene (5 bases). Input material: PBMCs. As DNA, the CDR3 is TGTGCCAGCAGTTACTCGACAGCTCTGAACACTGAAGCTTTCTTT. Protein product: CASSYSTALNTEAFF.